The 22 T cell receptor beta chains below come from one sample, sequenced in a study of sequential checkpoint blockade in melanoma. Treatment specified: randomized to nivolumab then ipilimumab (arm A) or the reverse (arm B). Only in-frame clones appear in the TCRdb table, and some are missing; sequencing was by immunoSEQ multiplex PCR. The sample shows roughly 11,000 clones, roughly 83% of them seen only once. The specimen was CD8+ T cells sorted from blood (inferred from file names), collected from a patient given nivolumab and ipilimumab in sequence. These receptors all stem from a human donor with melanoma.

The chain recombines TRBV5-4 with TRBJ1-1; the D gene is possibly TRBD1 (6 bases). Between the trimmed V and J ends, which lost 0 bases and 3 bases, there was a span of 21 bases. CDR1 and CDR2 (germline): SGHNT, YYREEE (reference sequence). The CDR3 is 18 amino acids. The CDR3 loop is CASSLEGIRGAGDTEAFF. Here the CDR3 DNA reads TGTGCCAGCAGCTTGGAGGGAATCAGGGGCGCGGGGGACACTGAAGCTTTCTTT.

The chain carries TRBV4-2 and TRBJ2-5; 7 bases agree with TRBD2. Per the germline V gene, CDR1 is LGHNA and CDR2 is YNFKEQ. The CDR3 contains 16 residues. The V gene end was trimmed by 0 bases and the J gene end by 5 bases; junction bases not matched to a gene: 9. The CDR3 loop reads CASSQEVGYGGETQYF. As DNA, the CDR3 is TGTGCCAGCAGCCAAGAGGTGGGGTACGGGGGGGAGACCCAGTACTTC.

The rearrangement joins TRBV30 to TRBJ2-1; D is undetermined. CDR1 GTSNPN and CDR2 SVGIG come from the germline V gene (reference sequence). CDR3 length: 11 amino acids. Deletions cut 0 bases from V and 8 bases from J, with 5 bases between. CDR3 coding DNA: TGTGCCTGGAGTGTCGGAGATGAGCAGTTCTTC. Its protein is CAWSVGDEQFF.

The V and J genes are TRBV4-2 and TRBJ2-7; maybe TRBD1 (6 bases). Germline-derived CDR1 and CDR2 are LGHNA and YNFKEQ. V was cut by 0 bases and J by 3 bases, with 6 bases left in between. The CDR3 extends over 13 amino acids. The DNA of the CDR3 is TGTGCCAGCAGCCAAGAGACAGGCTACGAGCAGTACTTC. This codes for CASSQETGYEQYF.

The chain combines TRBV28 with TRBJ1-6; TRBD1 might be the D (6 bases). The V gene's germline CDR1 is MDHEN and CDR2 SYDVKM. Trimming cost V 7 bases and J 13 bases, with 20 bases left between them. This CDR3 contains 14 residues. CDR3: CASTDTGRRRPLHF. As DNA, the CDR3 is TGTGCCAGCACGGACACAGGGCGCCGACGGCCCCTCCACTTT.

The V gene is TRBV28, the J gene TRBJ1-1; the D is unclear. Trimming cost V 7 bases and J 3 bases, with 12 bases left between them. The CDR3 has 13 amino acids. Germline V gives CDR1 MDHEN, CDR2 SYDVKM. The CDR3 region has the DNA TGTGCCAGCACCTCGAGGGTTTACACTGAAGCTTTCTTT. This gives the protein CASTSRVYTEAFF.

The rearrangement links TRBV27 to TRBJ2-7; a possible D gene is TRBD2 (6 bases). The CDR3 runs to 13 residues. The ends were cut back, 9 bases at V and 6 bases at J, with 18 bases in the middle. Germline loops: CDR1 MNHEY, CDR2 SMNVEV (reference sequence). CDR3 bases: TGTGCCAGTTCCTCAGGGAGGTTAGGCGAGCAGTACTTC. Amino acids: CASSSGRLGEQYF.

V usage is TRBV5-4 and J usage is TRBJ2-7; 11 nucleotides line up with TRBD1. V was clipped by 4 bases and J by 1 base; unmatched bases: 4. The CDR3 loop spans 15 amino acids. Germline V gene data show CDR1 as SGHNT and CDR2 as YYREEE (reference sequence). The CDR3, as DNA: TGTGCCAGCAGCATCGGGACAGGGGGGTCCTACGAGCAGTACTTC. Its translation: CASSIGTGGSYEQYF. Complete variable domain (other parts from reference TRBV5-4 and TRBJ2-7): ETGVTQSPTHLIKTRGQQVTLRCSSQSGHNTVSWYQQALGQGPQFIFQYYREEENGRGNFPPRFSGLQFPNYSSELNVNALELDDSALYLCASSIGTGGSYEQYFGPGTRLTVT.

The chain carries TRBV19 and TRBJ2-5, with TRBD1 matching over 10 bases. V lost 6 bases to trimming and J lost 3 bases; unmatched junction nucleotides: 7. Germline loops: CDR1 LNHDA, CDR2 SQIVND (reference sequence). This CDR3 has 15 amino acids. In nucleotides, the CDR3 is TGTGCCAGTAGCTGGGACAGGGGAGGCGAAGAGACCCAGTACTTC. Translating it yields CASSWDRGGEETQYF. Full variable domain (outside the CDR3, taken from reference TRBV19 and TRBJ2-5): DGGITQSPKYLFRKEGQNVTLSCEQNLNHDAMYWYRQDPGQGLRLIYYSQIVNDFQKGDIAEGYSVSREKKESFPLTVTSAQKNPTAFYLCASSWDRGGEETQYFGPGTRLLVL.

V usage is TRBV13 and J usage is TRBJ1-1; 7 bases map to TRBD1. V dropped 8 bases and J dropped 4; count of bases not matched to a gene: 7. Germline V gene sequence: CDR1 PRHDT, CDR2 FYEKMQ (reference sequence). This CDR3 has 13 residues. Written as DNA, the CDR3 is TGTGCCAGCGGTCCGACAGGGATCACTGAAGCTTTCTTT. Translating it yields CASGPTGITEAFF.

This clone was observed a handful of times. V and J are TRBV4-3 and TRBJ2-5; the match to TRBD2 covers 8 bases. Germline values: CDR1 LGHNA, CDR2 YSLEER. The CDR3 has 16 amino acids. V lost 0 bases, J lost 5 bases, and 8 bases stayed unmatched. In DNA form, the CDR3 reads TGCGCCAGCAGCCAAGACGGGGGGGGAACCGCCGAGACCCAGTACTTC. Protein: CASSQDGGGTAETQYF.

The V and J genes are TRBV12-5 and TRBJ1-2; 12 nucleotides line up with TRBD1. V lost 3 bases and J lost 3; bases outside the gene matches: 11. The CDR3 spans 18 residues. Looked up from germline, CDR1 is LGHNT and CDR2 is FRNRAP. CDR3 residues: CASGFAPGQGADYYGYTF. CDR3 coding DNA: TGTGCTAGTGGTTTCGCCCCGGGACAGGGGGCCGATTACTATGGCTACACCTTC.

V is TRBV7-6 and J is TRBJ2-7; possibly TRBD2 for D (7 bases). Germline V gene data show CDR1 as SGHVS and CDR2 as FNYEAQ. Trimming took off 1 base at V and 3 bases at J, with 10 bases between the two ends. This CDR3 comprises 14 residues. CDR3 DNA: TGTGCCAGCAGCTTAGGGGAGGGGGACTACGAGCAGTACTTC. Its protein product is CASSLGEGDYEQYF.

The genes are TRBV28 and TRBJ2-2; 9 bases match TRBD1. The CDR3 length is 15 residues. Germline V CDR1 and CDR2: MDHEN, SYDVKM. The ends lost 6 bases at V and 6 bases at J; junction bases unmatched: 8. Written as DNA, the CDR3 is TGTGCCAGCAGATCGGGACAGGGTGGAGCCGGGGAGCTGTTTTTT. The encoded protein is CASRSGQGGAGELFF.

This rearrangement joins TRBV4-2 to TRBJ1-6; D gene uncertain. The germline gives CDR1 LGHNA, CDR2 YNFKEQ. This CDR3 has 17 residues. Trimming stripped 1 base from V and 4 bases from J, with 14 bases between. CDR3 amino acids: CASSQGTDALYNSPLHF. CDR3 nucleotides: TGTGCCAGCAGCCAAGGAACAGATGCTCTTTATAATTCACCCCTCCACTTT.

This clone was seen a few times. The chain couples TRBV7-9 to TRBJ1-2; D is ambiguous. Germline CDR1 is SEHNR and CDR2 is FQNEAQ (reference sequence). The V and J ends lost 5 bases and 8 bases respectively, with 12 bases between them. The CDR3 extends over 12 amino acids. This CDR3 is CASSLAFQGYTF. In nucleotides, the CDR3 is TGTGCCAGCAGCCTCGCCTTCCAGGGCTACACCTTC.

V usage is TRBV7-9 and J usage is TRBJ2-1, with 10 bases fitting TRBD2. Germline loops: CDR1 SEHNR, CDR2 FQNEAQ (reference sequence). Losses at the gene ends were 4 bases for V and 8 bases for J; bases not matched to a gene: 11. The CDR3 has 16 residues. CDR3 nucleotide sequence: TGTGCCAGCAGCTCAAAAGCGGGGGGGCCTATCTATGAGCAGTTCTTC. Its translation is CASSSKAGGPIYEQFF. Supplemented by reference TRBV7-9 and TRBJ2-1, the full variable domain reads DTGVSQNPRHKITKRGQNVTFRCDPISEHNRLYWYRQTLGQGPEFLTYFQNEAQLEKSRLLSDRFSAERPKGSFSTLEIQRTEQGDSAMYLCASSSKAGGPIYEQFFGPGTRLTVL.

J is TRBJ1-6 and V is TRBV2, with TRBD1 matching 10 bases. The germline V gene has CDR1 SNHLY and CDR2 FYNNEI. This CDR3 region has 18 residues. V shed 8 bases and J 3 bases; nucleotides not matched to a gene: 13. The CDR3 region has the DNA TGTGCCAGCGGATCCGGGACAGGGGCCCCAAACTATAATTCACCCCTCCACTTT. Encoded protein: CASGSGTGAPNYNSPLHF. Complete variable domain (other parts from reference TRBV2 and TRBJ1-6): EPEVTQTPSHQVTQMGQEVILRCVPISNHLYFYWYRQILGQKVEFLVSFYNNEISEKSEIFDDQFSVERPDGSNFTLKIRSTKLEDSAMYFCASGSGTGAPNYNSPLHFGNGTRLTVT.

The V and J genes are TRBV4-3 and TRBJ1-5, with D tentatively TRBD1 (6 bases). Germline lookup yields CDR1 LGHNA and CDR2 YSLEER. Trimming stripped 0 bases from V and 6 bases from J, with 12 bases between. This CDR3 contains 15 residues. As DNA, the CDR3 is TGCGCCAGCAGCCAAGACAGGGGAACAGCTCAGCCCCAGCATTTT. Amino acid sequence: CASSQDRGTAQPQHF.

This clone was seen more than once but under ten times. The chain employs TRBV7-9 and TRBJ2-7; 13 nucleotides align to TRBD2. V dropped 5 bases and J dropped 5; count of bases not matched to a gene: 6. The CDR3 spans 15 residues. Germline V CDR1 and CDR2: SEHNR, FQNEAQ (reference sequence). DNA for the CDR3: TGTGCCAGCAGCGGAACTAGCGGGGGGGCCAACGAGCAGTACTTC. Its translation is CASSGTSGGANEQYF.

The chain joins TRBV19 to TRBJ2-5; TRBD1 matches 9 bases. CDR1 LNHDA and CDR2 SQIVND come from the germline V gene (reference sequence). V was pared by 6 bases and J by 4 bases, with 15 bases of the junction left unmatched. The CDR3 is 17 amino acids. The DNA for the CDR3 is TGTGCCAGTAGCGCAGGCGGGACAGGGAGGCGGGGAGAGACCCAGTACTTC. This codes for CASSAGGTGRRGETQYF.

The chain links TRBV10-3 to TRBJ2-1; perhaps TRBD1 as D (7 bases). Trimming shortened V by 0 bases and J by 8 bases, and 17 bases separated the two germline ends. Germline V gene lookup returns CDR1 ENHRY and CDR2 SYGVKD. This CDR3 comprises 16 residues. CDR3 coding DNA: TGTGCCATCAGTGAGTCCCTGACAGGGAGGCGGGATGAGCAGTTCTTC. It encodes CAISESLTGRRDEQFF.